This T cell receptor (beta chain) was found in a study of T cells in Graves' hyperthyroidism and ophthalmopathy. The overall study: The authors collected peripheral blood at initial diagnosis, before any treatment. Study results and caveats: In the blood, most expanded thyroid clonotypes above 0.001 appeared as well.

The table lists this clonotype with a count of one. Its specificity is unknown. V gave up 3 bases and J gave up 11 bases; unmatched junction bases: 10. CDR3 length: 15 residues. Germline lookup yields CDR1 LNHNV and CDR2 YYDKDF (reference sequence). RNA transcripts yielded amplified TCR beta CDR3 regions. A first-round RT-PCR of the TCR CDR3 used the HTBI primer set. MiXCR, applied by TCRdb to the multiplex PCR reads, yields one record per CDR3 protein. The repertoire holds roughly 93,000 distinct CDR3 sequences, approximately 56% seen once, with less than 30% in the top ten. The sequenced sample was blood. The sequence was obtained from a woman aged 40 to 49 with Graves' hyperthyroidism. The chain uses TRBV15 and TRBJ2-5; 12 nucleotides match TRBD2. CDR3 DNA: TGTGCCACCAGCAGGCGACTAGCGGGAGCCAGGAAGCAGTACTTC. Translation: CATSRRLAGARKQYF.